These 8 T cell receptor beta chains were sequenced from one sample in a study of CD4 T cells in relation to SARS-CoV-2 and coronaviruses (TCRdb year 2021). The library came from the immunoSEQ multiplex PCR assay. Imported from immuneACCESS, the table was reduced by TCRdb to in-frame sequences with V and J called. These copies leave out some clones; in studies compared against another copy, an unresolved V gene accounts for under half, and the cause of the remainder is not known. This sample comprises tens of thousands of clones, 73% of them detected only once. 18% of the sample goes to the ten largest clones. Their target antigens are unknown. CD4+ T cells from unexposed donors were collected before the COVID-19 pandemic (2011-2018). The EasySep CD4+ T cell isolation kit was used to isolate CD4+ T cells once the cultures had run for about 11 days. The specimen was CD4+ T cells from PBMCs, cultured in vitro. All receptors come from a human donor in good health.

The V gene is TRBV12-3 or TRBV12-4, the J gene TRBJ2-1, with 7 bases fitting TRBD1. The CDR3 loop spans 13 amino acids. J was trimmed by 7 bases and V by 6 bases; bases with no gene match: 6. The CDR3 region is CASRKGQRNEQFF. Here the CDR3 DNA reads TGTGCCAGCAGAAAGGGACAGAGGAATGAGCAGTTCTTC.

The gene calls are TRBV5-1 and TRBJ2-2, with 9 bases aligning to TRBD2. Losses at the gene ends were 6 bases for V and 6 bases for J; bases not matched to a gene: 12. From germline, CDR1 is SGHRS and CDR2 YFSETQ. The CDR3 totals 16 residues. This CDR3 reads CASTSAWREGAGELFF. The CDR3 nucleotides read TGCGCCAGCACCTCAGCCTGGCGGGAGGGGGCCGGGGAGCTGTTTTTT.

CDR3 amino acids: CASTAEGASYEQYF. CDR3 DNA: TGTGCCAGCACCGCAGAGGGCGCTTCCTACGAGCAGTACTTC. This chain links TRBV2 with TRBJ2-7; TRBD2 might be the D (5 bases). The germline gives CDR1 SNHLY, CDR2 FYNNEI. The CDR3 is 14 amino acids. V lost 7 bases, J lost 1 base, and 14 bases lay in between.

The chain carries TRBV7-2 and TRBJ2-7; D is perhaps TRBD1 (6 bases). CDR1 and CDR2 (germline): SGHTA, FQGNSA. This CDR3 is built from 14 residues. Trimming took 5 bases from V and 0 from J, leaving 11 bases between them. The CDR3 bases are TGTGCCAGCAGCGCCGACAGGAGCTCCTACGAGCAGTACTTC. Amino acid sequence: CASSADRSSYEQYF.

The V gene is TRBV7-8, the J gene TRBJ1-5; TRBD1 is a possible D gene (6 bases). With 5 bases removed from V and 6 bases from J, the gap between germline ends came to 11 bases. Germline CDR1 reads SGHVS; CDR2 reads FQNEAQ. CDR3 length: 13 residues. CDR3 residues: CASSADRFQPQHF. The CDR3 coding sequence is TGTGCCAGCAGCGCTGACAGGTTTCAGCCCCAGCATTTT.

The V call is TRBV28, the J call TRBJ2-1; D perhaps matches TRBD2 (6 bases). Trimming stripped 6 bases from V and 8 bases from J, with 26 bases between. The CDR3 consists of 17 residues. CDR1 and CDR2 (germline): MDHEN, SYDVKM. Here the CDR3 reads CASSRPRTAKGRHEQFF. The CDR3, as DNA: TGTGCCAGCAGCAGACCTAGGACGGCAAAGGGGAGGCATGAGCAGTTCTTC.

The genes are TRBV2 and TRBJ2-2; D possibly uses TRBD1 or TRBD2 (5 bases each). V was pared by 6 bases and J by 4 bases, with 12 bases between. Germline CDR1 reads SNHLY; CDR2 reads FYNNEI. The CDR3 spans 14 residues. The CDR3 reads CASRGGTGTGELFF. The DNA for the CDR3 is TGTGCCAGCAGGGGTGGGACGGGCACCGGGGAGCTGTTTTTT.

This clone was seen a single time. CDR3 amino acids: CAWSPGAGGPRETQYF. In DNA form, the CDR3 reads TGTGCCTGGAGTCCCGGAGCGGGAGGGCCGAGGGAGACCCAGTACTTC. The chain uses TRBV30 and TRBJ2-5, with 10 bases matching TRBD2. The CDR3 covers 16 residues. V gave up 2 bases and J gave up 5 bases; unmatched junction bases: 11. In germline, CDR1 is GTSNPN, CDR2 SVGIG (reference sequence).